This entry lists 6 T cell receptor beta chains sequenced from one sample in a study of T cell repertoires in cytomegalovirus infection. Each CDR3 protein gets one entry after TCRdb re-called the reads with MiXCR. Counted here are approximately 150,000 distinct CDR3 sequences, 6.5% occurring once; the ten biggest clones make up over 15%. The specimen sequenced was PBMCs. These receptors were obtained from a human donor in good health (CMV status not recorded). Some clones in this sample may be carry-over from other donors' samples.

This clonotype has ten or more counts. The CDR3 DNA sequence: TGTGCCAGCAGCGCGAGGTCCGGGTCCACCGGGGAGCTGTTTTTT. It codes for CASSARSGSTGELFF. This chain links TRBV7-8 with TRBJ2-2; D remains unclear. V lost 5 bases, J lost 4 bases, and 14 bases lay in between. The CDR3 is 15 residues long. In germline, CDR1 is SGHVS, CDR2 FQNEAQ.

In this sample, this clonotype turned up a few times. This chain links TRBV7-9 with TRBJ2-3; tentatively, D is TRBD2 (6 bases). Trimming removed 2 bases at V and 0 bases at J, with 18 bases between. Germline lookup yields CDR1 SEHNR and CDR2 FQNEAQ (reference sequence). This CDR3 is 18 amino acids long. CDR3 DNA sequence: TGTGCCAGCAGCTTAATCGCTATACTAGGACTAAGCACAGATACGCAGTATTTT. Translated: CASSLIAILGLSTDTQYF.

The CDR3 protein is CASSPGVANQPQHF. The CDR3 DNA is TGTGCCAGCTCACCCGGGGTCGCGAATCAGCCCCAGCATTTT. The gene calls are TRBV18 and TRBJ1-5; D is undetermined. The CDR3 runs 14 residues. V dropped 3 bases and J dropped 4 bases, with 10 bases sitting between them. Germline V gene sequence: CDR1 KGHSH, CDR2 LQKENI.

This clonotype has just a few counts. The gene calls are TRBV6-5 and TRBJ2-7; tentatively, D is TRBD1 (6 bases). Germline V lookup: CDR1 MNHEY, CDR2 SVGAGI. This CDR3 is 13 amino acids long. Trimming stripped 6 bases from V and 9 bases from J, with 18 bases between. The CDR3 DNA is TGTGCCAGCAGCCACCTAGGGGAAGGGGGGCAGTACTTC. Translation: CASSHLGEGGQYF.

This clonotype was counted a few times. The chain combines TRBV7-9 with TRBJ2-1, with D possibly being TRBD1 (6 bases). The CDR3 length is 16 residues. The V and J ends lost 2 bases and 6 bases respectively, with 17 bases between them. CDR1 is SEHNR, CDR2 FQNEAQ, per germline (reference sequence). CDR3 region: CASSLFAGTILNEQFF. Here the CDR3 DNA reads TGTGCCAGCAGCTTATTCGCAGGGACAATTCTCAATGAGCAGTTCTTC.

There are many counts of this clonotype. V is TRBV5-5 and J is TRBJ2-5, with a tentative D call TRBD2 (7 bases). The V end lost 2 bases, the J end lost 0 bases, and 11 bases lay between the germline ends. CDR3 length: 15 amino acids. Germline lookup yields CDR1 SGHKS and CDR2 YYEKEE (reference sequence). The CDR3 sequence: CASSFGGAYQETQYF. CDR3 nucleotides: TGTGCCAGCAGCTTTGGGGGGGCGTACCAAGAGACCCAGTACTTC. Full variable domain (missing parts from reference TRBV5-5 and TRBJ2-5): DAGVTQSPTHLIKTRGQQVTLRCSPISGHKSVSWYQQVLGQGPQFIFQYYEKEERGRGNFPDRFSARQFPNYSSELNVNALLLGDSALYLCASSFGGAYQETQYFGPGTRLLVL.